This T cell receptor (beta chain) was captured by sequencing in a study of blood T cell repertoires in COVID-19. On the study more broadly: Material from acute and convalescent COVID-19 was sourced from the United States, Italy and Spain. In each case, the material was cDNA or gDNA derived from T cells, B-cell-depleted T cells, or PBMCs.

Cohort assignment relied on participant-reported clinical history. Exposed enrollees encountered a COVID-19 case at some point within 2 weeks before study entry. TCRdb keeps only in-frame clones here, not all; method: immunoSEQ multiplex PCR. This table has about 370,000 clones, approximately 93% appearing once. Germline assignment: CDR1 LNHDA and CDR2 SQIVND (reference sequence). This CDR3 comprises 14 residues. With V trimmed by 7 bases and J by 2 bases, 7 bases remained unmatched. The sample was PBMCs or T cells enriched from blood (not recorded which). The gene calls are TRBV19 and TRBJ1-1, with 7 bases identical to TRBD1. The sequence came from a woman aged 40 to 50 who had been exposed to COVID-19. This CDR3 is CASIRQGANTEAFF. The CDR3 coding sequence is TGTGCCAGTATAAGACAGGGCGCAAACACTGAAGCTTTCTTT.